A single sample is the source of the 29 T cell receptor beta chains below, sequenced in a study of T-cell memory formation after mild COVID-19. TCRdb redid the calling of the 5' RACE reads with MiXCR, one entry per CDR3 protein. The sample has about 600,000 distinct CDR3 sequences; about 20% are singletons. The sample comprised PBMCs or a T cell subset sorted from them (not recorded which). The receptors shown here come from an adult woman who had mild COVID-19 (a few samples of this study predate the infection). Cell type and time point are not known.

This clonotype appeared a few times. The CDR3, as DNA: TGTGCCAGCAGCCAAATTTGGTCAGATACGCAGTATTTT. This codes for CASSQIWSDTQYF. V is TRBV3-1 and J is TRBJ2-3; no clear D. From germline, CDR1 is LGHDT and CDR2 YNNKEL (reference sequence). This CDR3 comprises 13 residues. The V end was cut by 2 bases, the J end by 4 bases, with 7 bases between.

The rearrangement uses TRBV20-1 and TRBJ1-5, with 11 positions matching TRBD1. The V gene's germline CDR1 is DFQATT and CDR2 SNEGSKA (reference sequence). Trimming cost V 4 bases and J 0 bases; bases outside gene matches: 11. CDR3 size: 18 residues. The CDR3 region is CSATDRGQGAYSNQPQHF. CDR3 coding DNA: TGCAGTGCTACGGACCGTGGACAGGGGGCGTATAGCAATCAGCCCCAGCATTTT.

The J gene is TRBJ1-3, the V gene TRBV5-1, with 7 bases identical to TRBD1. CDR3 length equals 15 residues. The trim removed 0 bases at V and 4 bases at J, leaving 4 bases unmatched. CDR1 and CDR2 (germline): SGHRS, YFSETQ. Written as DNA, the CDR3 is TGCGCCAGCAGCTTGGAAGGGGGCACCGGAAACACCATATATTTT. It translates to CASSLEGGTGNTIYF. Complete variable domain (other parts from reference TRBV5-1 and TRBJ1-3): KAGVTQTPRYLIKTRGQQVTLSCSPISGHRSVSWYQQTPGQGLQFLFEYFSETQRNKGNFPGRFSGRQFSNSRSEMNVSTLELGDSALYLCASSLEGGTGNTIYFGEGSWLTVV.

The chain couples TRBV2 to TRBJ1-1; 7 positions match TRBD1. CDR1 SNHLY and CDR2 FYNNEI come from the germline V gene. J lost 2 bases, V lost 7 bases, and 10 bases had no gene match. The length of the CDR3 is 15 residues. CDR3 amino acids: CASTSGTDYNTEAFF. In nucleotides, the CDR3 is TGTGCCAGCACCTCCGGGACAGACTATAACACTGAAGCTTTCTTT. Variable domain in full (rest from reference TRBV2 and TRBJ1-1): EPEVTQTPSHQVTQMGQEVILRCVPISNHLYFYWYRQILGQKVEFLVSFYNNEISEKSEIFDDQFSVERPDGSNFTLKIRSTKLEDSAMYFCASTSGTDYNTEAFFGQGTRLTVV.

The V and J genes are TRBV20-1 and TRBJ2-3; D is tentatively TRBD1 or TRBD2 (5 bases each). Germline V gives CDR1 DFQATT, CDR2 SNEGSKA (reference sequence). Trimming stripped 6 bases from V and 1 base from J, with 14 bases between. This CDR3 has 14 amino acids. The CDR3 nucleotides are TGCAGTGCCCCAACCCGGGACGGCACAGATACGCAGTATTTT. Translation gives CSAPTRDGTDTQYF.

The chain combines TRBV7-6 with TRBJ1-5; possible D gene TRBD1, 5 bases. The CDR3 runs 16 residues. Germline loops: CDR1 SGHVS, CDR2 FNYEAQ. Trimming pared 4 bases from V and 1 base from J, leaving 14 bases between. Here the CDR3 reads CASSSGGEDSNQPQHF. CDR3 nucleotide sequence: TGTGCCAGCAGCTCAGGAGGGGAGGACAGCAATCAGCCCCAGCATTTT.

CDR3 protein: CASSLVADYEQYF. In nucleotides, the CDR3 is TGTGCCAGCAGCTTAGTTGCAGACTACGAGCAGTACTTC. The chain recombines TRBV7-9 with TRBJ2-7; D gene unclear. V was cut by 1 base and J by 3 bases, with 7 bases left in between. CDR1 is SEHNR, CDR2 FQNEAQ, per germline (reference sequence). This CDR3 spans 13 amino acids. The complete variable domain, with remaining parts taken from reference TRBV7-9 and TRBJ2-7, reads DTGVSQNPRHKITKRGQNVTFRCDPISEHNRLYWYRQTLGQGPEFLTYFQNEAQLEKSRLLSDRFSAERPKGSFSTLEIQRTEQGDSAMYLCASSLVADYEQYFGPGTRLTVT.

This clonotype has a handful of counts. The V gene is TRBV12-3 or TRBV12-4, the J gene TRBJ1-5; D ambiguous. Trimming took 3 bases from V and 3 from J, leaving 9 bases between them. This CDR3 contains 14 residues. Here the CDR3 DNA reads TGTGCCAGCAGTTTCCAAGGGTTCAATCAGCCCCAGCATTTT. Translating gives CASSFQGFNQPQHF.

This clonotype was detected only a few times. The V call is TRBV14, the J call TRBJ2-1, with 9 bases that match TRBD2. Germline loops: CDR1 SGHDN, CDR2 FVKESK. The CDR3 runs 17 residues. The V and J ends lost 3 bases and 10 bases, in that order; junction bases with no gene match: 16. CDR3 region: CASSHQRGLAGKREQFF. The CDR3 DNA sequence: TGTGCCAGCAGCCACCAACGGGGGCTAGCGGGAAAGAGGGAGCAGTTCTTC.

The V call is TRBV18, the J call TRBJ1-4; 9 bases agree with TRBD1. This CDR3 region has 14 residues. Trimming took 5 bases from V and 8 from J; bases not matched to a gene: 6. Germline CDR1 and CDR2: KGHSH and LQKENI. The CDR3 reads CASSSTGGSEKLFF. The CDR3 nucleotides read TGTGCCAGCTCATCGACAGGGGGTAGCGAAAAACTGTTTTTT.

The chain joins TRBV6-1 to TRBJ1-2; tentatively, D is TRBD1 (5 bases). Germline CDR1 reads MNHNS; CDR2 reads SASEGT. Trimming took 6 bases from V and 3 from J, leaving 14 bases between them. The CDR3 has 14 amino acids. The chain's CDR3 is CASSPRQIDYGYTF. The DNA of the CDR3 is TGTGCCAGCAGCCCCAGACAGATCGACTATGGCTACACCTTC.

This chain joins TRBV6-5 and TRBJ1-1; perhaps TRBD1 as D (6 bases). The CDR3 has 16 amino acids. Germline V CDR1 and CDR2: MNHEY, SVGAGI. With 5 bases removed from V and 0 bases from J, the gap between germline ends came to 16 bases. The CDR3 reads CASSTRPRGLNTEAFF. In DNA form, the CDR3 reads TGTGCCAGCAGTACTAGACCCAGGGGTCTGAACACTGAAGCTTTCTTT.

Only a few counts were recorded for this clonotype. The CDR3 nucleotides are TGCGCCAGCAGCTTGGGAAAGCTTGGGGGCGCTTGGTACACTGAAGCTTTCTTT. Translated: CASSLGKLGGAWYTEAFF. This chain uses TRBV5-1 with TRBJ1-1, with a weak D call TRBD1 (6 bases). CDR3 length equals 18 residues. The V gene lost 0 bases and the J gene lost 3 bases, with 21 bases spanning the gap. CDR1 is SGHRS and CDR2 is YFSETQ in the germline V gene.

This clonotype was counted between two and nine times. This rearrangement joins TRBV4-3 to TRBJ2-7, with D possibly being TRBD2 (5 bases). The CDR3 runs 14 residues. The V and J ends lost 1 base and 6 bases respectively, with 13 bases between them. The germline CDR1 and CDR2 sequences are LGHNA and YSLEER. This CDR3 reads CASSQGGQVGEQYF. DNA for the CDR3: TGCGCCAGCAGCCAAGGAGGGCAGGTAGGCGAGCAGTACTTC.

The rearrangement joins TRBV7-9 to TRBJ2-7; TRBD2 agrees at 8 bases. The length of the CDR3 is 14 residues. J gave up 5 bases and V 4 bases, and 7 bases lay outside the gene matches. Germline V gene sequence: CDR1 SEHNR, CDR2 FQNEAQ (reference sequence). The CDR3 DNA reads as TGTGCCAGCAGCTCAACGGGAGGGCGGGACGAGCAGTACTTC. As protein: CASSSTGGRDEQYF.

In this sample, this clonotype turned up many times. The rearrangement uses TRBV5-1 and TRBJ1-5; D not resolved. The CDR3 has 14 residues. Germline CDR1 is SGHRS and CDR2 is YFSETQ. Trimming shortened V by 0 bases and J by 2 bases, and 6 bases separated the two germline ends. This chain's CDR3 is CASSLAAGNQPQHF. CDR3 nucleotides: TGCGCCAGCAGCTTGGCCGCTGGCAATCAGCCCCAGCATTTT.

CDR3 DNA: TGCGCCAGCAGCCAAGACCAGGTCAGAGCGGGAAACGAGCAGTACTTC. The encoded protein is CASSQDQVRAGNEQYF. The chain is built from TRBV4-3 and TRBJ2-7; 7 bases are a match to TRBD2. The CDR3 is 16 amino acids. Trimming removed 0 bases from V and 5 bases from J; junction bases left unmatched: 10. Germline loops: CDR1 LGHNA, CDR2 YSLEER.

This clonotype was seen a handful of times. This chain uses TRBV18 with TRBJ2-4; 8 bases agree with TRBD1. J lost 3 bases, V lost 3 bases, and 4 bases had no gene match. The CDR3 runs to 15 residues. CDR1 is KGHSH and CDR2 is LQKENI in the germline V gene. CDR3 in amino acids: CASSPTGESKNIQYF. DNA of the CDR3: TGTGCCAGCTCACCGACAGGGGAGAGCAAAAACATTCAGTACTTC.

The chain is built from TRBV7-2 and TRBJ2-3, with a weak D call TRBD2 (6 bases). CDR1 is SGHTA, CDR2 FQGNSA, per germline. CDR3 size: 16 residues. V was trimmed by 1 base and J by 0 bases, leaving 11 bases between them. The CDR3 protein is CASSLDTGVSTDTQYF. The CDR3 DNA reads TGTGCCAGCAGCTTAGACACGGGAGTTAGCACAGATACGCAGTATTTT.

This clonotype was counted between two and nine times. The J gene is TRBJ1-1, the V gene TRBV4-1, with no clear D. Trimming pared 3 bases from V and 1 base from J, leaving 9 bases between. CDR3 length equals 14 residues. Germline CDR1 reads MGHRA; CDR2 reads YSYEKL. CDR3 amino acids: CASSHLVGNTEAFF. Here the CDR3 DNA reads TGCGCCAGCAGCCATCTTGTGGGGAACACTGAAGCTTTCTTT.

The chain recombines TRBV19 with TRBJ2-3; no reliable D call. The CDR3 is 12 residues long. V was clipped by 4 bases and J by 6 bases, with 8 bases between them. Looked up from germline, CDR1 is LNHDA and CDR2 is SQIVND (reference sequence). The CDR3 reads CASSTPMDTQYF. For the CDR3, the DNA is TGTGCCAGTAGTACTCCCATGGATACGCAGTATTTT.

The V and J genes are TRBV3-1 and TRBJ2-7; 7 bases map to TRBD2. From germline, CDR1 is LGHDT and CDR2 YNNKEL (reference sequence). The ends lost 1 base at V and 3 bases at J; junction bases unmatched: 15. The CDR3 sequence is 18 residues long. CDR3 coding DNA: TGTGCCAGCAGCCAAGGGTCTCCCCTAGCGGAGGTACTCTACGAGCAGTACTTC. Its translation: CASSQGSPLAEVLYEQYF.

J is TRBJ2-1 and V is TRBV7-8; 7 bases map to TRBD2. Trimming took 5 bases from V and 3 from J; bases not matched to a gene: 10. The CDR3 consists of 16 residues. The germline V gene has CDR1 SGHVS and CDR2 FQNEAQ. CDR3 residues: CASSPRRERGYNEQFF. DNA of the CDR3: TGTGCCAGCAGCCCCCGGCGGGAGAGGGGCTACAATGAGCAGTTCTTC.

This chain uses TRBV5-1 with TRBJ2-1, with 7 bases that match TRBD1. This CDR3 has 15 residues. Germline-derived CDR1 and CDR2 are SGHRS and YFSETQ. The junction had 10 bases not matched to a gene; V was cut back by 2 bases and J by 8 bases. This chain's CDR3 is CASSLVRDSSYEQFF. The CDR3 DNA sequence: TGCGCCAGCAGCTTAGTCCGGGACAGTTCCTATGAGCAGTTCTTC.

V and J are TRBV3-1 and TRBJ1-1, with 7 nucleotides matching TRBD1. CDR3 length equals 13 residues. CDR1 and CDR2 from the germline V gene are LGHDT and YNNKEL (reference sequence). V lost 0 bases to trimming and J lost 6 bases; unmatched junction nucleotides: 1. The CDR3 DNA reads TGTGCCAGCAGCCAAGATCAGGGGGCTGAAGCTTTCTTT. Translation gives CASSQDQGAEAFF.

In its sample, this clonotype was seen a few times. This chain uses TRBV5-4 with TRBJ2-2, with 9 bases aligning to TRBD2. There are 17 residues in the CDR3. Looked up from germline, CDR1 is SGHNT and CDR2 is YYREEE (reference sequence). Trimming removed 4 bases from V and 4 bases from J; junction bases left unmatched: 11. The CDR3 here is CASSTLFAGGLTGELFF. The CDR3 DNA sequence: TGTGCCAGCAGCACCCTCTTTGCGGGGGGGCTCACCGGGGAGCTGTTTTTT.

The chain has TRBV6-2 or TRBV6-3 and TRBJ2-7; D is possibly TRBD1 (6 bases). Germline V gene lookup returns CDR1 MNHEY and CDR2 SVGEGT. The V end was cut by 8 bases, the J end by 7 bases, with 12 bases between. The CDR3 has 11 residues. The CDR3 nucleotides read TGTGCCAGCCAGTGGACAGAGGAGCAGTACTTC. This sequence encodes CASQWTEEQYF.

The chain uses TRBV5-4 and TRBJ1-1; 10 nucleotides line up with TRBD1. CDR3 length: 15 residues. Germline V gives CDR1 SGHNT, CDR2 YYREEE (reference sequence). The ends lost 5 bases at V and 0 bases at J; junction bases unmatched: 4. DNA for the CDR3: TGTGCCAGCAGGAGGGGACAGGGGTTGAACACTGAAGCTTTCTTT. It is translated as CASRRGQGLNTEAFF.

This clonotype was counted a few times. V is TRBV7-9 and J is TRBJ2-7; 8 nucleotides agree with TRBD1. Germline V gives CDR1 SEHNR, CDR2 FQNEAQ (reference sequence). The CDR3 covers 15 residues. V shed 4 bases, J shed 6 bases, and the junction held 11 bases outside the gene matches. The CDR3 loop is CASSSGQGVTGEQYF. In DNA form, the CDR3 reads TGTGCCAGCAGCTCAGGACAGGGCGTTACTGGCGAGCAGTACTTC.